The 9 T cell receptor beta chains in this list originate from one sample, sequenced in a study of shared clonotypes between healthy human individuals. Naive CD8 cells lacked CD45RO and underwent positive selection for CCR7, leaving out terminally differentiated effector memory CD45RA+ cells. This table comes from immunoSEQ multiplex PCR, and its TCRdb copy is limited to in-frame clones, with some not included. Of roughly 2.1 million clones in the sample, just over 90% were seen once. The source material was naive CD8+ T cells from PBMCs. The receptors derive from a man between 18 and 35 years old in good health. Some clones in this sample may be carry-over from other donors' samples.

The chain links TRBV2 to TRBJ2-5, with D perhaps assigned TRBD1 or TRBD2 (6 bases each). V was trimmed by 5 bases and J by 5 bases, leaving 21 bases between them. CDR1 and CDR2 (germline): SNHLY, FYNNEI. This CDR3 has 16 residues. DNA of the CDR3: TGTGCCAGCAGTTCTCGGGGGCCGAGGGTGACGGAGACCCAGTACTTC. It encodes CASSSRGPRVTETQYF. Variable domain in full (rest from reference TRBV2 and TRBJ2-5): EPEVTQTPSHQVTQMGQEVILRCVPISNHLYFYWYRQILGQKVEFLVSFYNNEISEKSEIFDDQFSVERPDGSNFTLKIRSTKLEDSAMYFCASSSRGPRVTETQYFGPGTRLLVL.

The chain recombines TRBV7-9 with TRBJ1-1; TRBD1 is a possible D gene (5 bases). The V gene's germline CDR1 is SEHNR and CDR2 FQNEAQ (reference sequence). The CDR3 sequence is 15 residues long. V lost 1 base to trimming and J lost 3 bases, with 12 bases between them. CDR3 sequence reads: CASSLEWGYHTEAFF. CDR3 nucleotide sequence: TGTGCCAGCAGCTTAGAATGGGGGTACCACACTGAAGCTTTCTTT.

V usage is TRBV6-1 and J usage is TRBJ2-7; perhaps TRBD1 as D (6 bases). Trimming left V 6 bases short and J 3 bases short, with 12 bases between. The V gene's germline CDR1 is MNHNS and CDR2 SASEGT. This CDR3 is built from 13 residues. CDR3 nucleotide sequence: TGTGCCAGCAGGTACCCGGACAGCTACGAGCAGTACTTC. Amino acids: CASRYPDSYEQYF.

This clone was observed once. The V gene is TRBV5-6, the J gene TRBJ1-3, with no clear D. CDR1 and CDR2 from the germline V gene are SGHDT and YYEEEE. The V and J ends lost 4 bases and 1 base respectively, with 15 bases between them. This CDR3 contains 16 residues. CDR3 in amino acids: CASSPGSRASGNTIYF. The CDR3 DNA sequence: TGTGCCAGCAGCCCCGGGAGTCGCGCTTCTGGAAACACCATATATTTT.

V gene TRBV28 combines with J gene TRBJ2-7; 8 nucleotides match TRBD1. With 5 bases clipped from V and 1 base from J, the junction kept 10 bases outside the gene matches. Looked up from germline, CDR1 is MDHEN and CDR2 is SYDVKM. The CDR3 length is 16 residues. The DNA of the CDR3 is TGTGCCAGCAGTCCGTACAGGGGGGACCAATCCTACGAGCAGTACTTC. Its protein is CASSPYRGDQSYEQYF.

The gene calls are TRBV7-3 and TRBJ2-3; D is uncertain. CDR1 is SGHTA and CDR2 is FQGTGA in the germline V gene. Trimming left V 3 bases short and J 1 base short, with 11 bases between. This CDR3 comprises 15 residues. DNA of the CDR3: TGTGCCAGCAGCTTCTTCTACGGTGGCACAGATACGCAGTATTTT. This translates into CASSFFYGGTDTQYF.

This clone was detected once. CDR3 protein: CASSLSSGSNQPQHF. The CDR3 coding sequence is TGTGCCAGCAGTTTAAGTTCAGGGAGCAATCAGCCCCAGCATTTT. The chain combines TRBV28 with TRBJ1-5; weak D call: TRBD1 (5 bases). Trimming took off 2 bases at V and 1 base at J, with 9 bases between the two ends. CDR1 and CDR2 from the germline V gene are MDHEN and SYDVKM. This CDR3 comprises 15 residues. Full variable domain (missing parts from reference TRBV28 and TRBJ1-5): DVKVTQSSRYLVKRTGEKVFLECVQDMDHENMFWYRQDPGLGLRLIYFSYDVKMKEKGDIPEGYSVSREKKERFSLILESASTNQTSMYLCASSLSSGSNQPQHFGDGTRLSIL.

The J gene is TRBJ1-1, the V gene TRBV7-9; D is perhaps TRBD1 (5 bases). This CDR3 region has 13 residues. Looked up from germline, CDR1 is SEHNR and CDR2 is FQNEAQ (reference sequence). V lost 7 bases to trimming and J lost 0 bases, with 9 bases between them. The CDR3 spells CASIGGMNTEAFF. Written as DNA, the CDR3 is TGTGCCAGCATTGGGGGAATGAACACTGAAGCTTTCTTT.

The chain combines TRBV19 with TRBJ2-5; D could derive from TRBD1 or TRBD2 (5 bases each). This CDR3 has 18 amino acids. V was clipped by 6 bases and J by 2 bases, with 25 bases between them. Germline V gives CDR1 LNHDA, CDR2 SQIVND (reference sequence). CDR3 in DNA: TGTGCCAGTAGGGGGGACGGCGAGAAAGCGGAAATACAAGAGACCCAGTACTTC. This translates into CASRGDGEKAEIQETQYF.